This T cell receptor beta chain stems from a study of T cell changes during pregnancy in multiple sclerosis. Here immunoSEQ multiplex PCR was the method, and the copy in TCRdb shows in-frame clones only, minus some. The sample carries 60,000 to 70,000 clones, about nine tenths recorded once. The TCR comes from a female donor in good health, enrolled as a control in a pregnancy study. The material was peripheral blood, obtained in the third trimester of pregnancy.

The CDR3 sequence is CASSTHRWGPGYGYTF. In DNA form, the CDR3 reads TGTGCCAGCAGCACTCACCGTTGGGGGCCCGGCTATGGCTACACCTTC. The gene calls are TRBV5-4 and TRBJ1-2; tentative D call: TRBD1 (6 bases). Germline loops: CDR1 SGHNT, CDR2 YYREEE (reference sequence). This CDR3 region has 16 residues. V shed 4 bases and J shed 4 bases, with 20 bases lying between them.